This T cell receptor beta chain was found in a study of CD8+CD57+ T cells in acquired aplastic anemia. Looking at the study overall: DNA recovered from sorted CD4+ and CD8+ cells had a mean of approximately 3 ug. General study points: CD8+ Simpson's diversity did not differ significantly between patients and controls.

All sequencing subjects had displayed CD8+CD57+ cell expansion on flow cytometry. Severe acquired aplastic anemia was diagnosed in all patients. According to the study, genomic DNA was the template for TCR beta VDJ and CDR3 profiling. TCRdb called the reads again in MiXCR, with one record for every CDR3 protein. The sample holds 150,000 to 180,000 distinct CDR3 sequences, over 50% seen once. Notes on this clonotype: Its target is unknown.

In germline, CDR1 is SGHRS, CDR2 YFSETQ. With V trimmed by 4 bases and J by 7 bases, 5 bases remained unmatched. The CDR3 sequence is 14 residues long. The genes are TRBV5-1 and TRBJ1-6; TRBD1 aligns across 7 bases. Specimen: sorted CD4+, CD8+, or CD8+CD57+ T cells (not recorded which) from PBMCs. The clonotype was recovered from a human donor with aplastic anemia. The CDR3: CASSIGTENSPLHF. CDR3 nucleotides: TGCGCCAGCAGCATTGGGACAGAGAATTCACCCCTCCACTTT.